Each of the 30 T cell receptor beta chains below was sequenced from the same sample in a study of shared clonotypes between healthy human individuals. Profiling relied on immunoSEQ multiplex PCR, and the TCRdb table lists in-frame clones only, not all of them. The top ten clones hold about 0.34% of a sample with around 1.4 million clones, less than 99% of them seen once. Sequenced input: naive CD4+ T cells sorted from blood. The subset denotes: CD45RA+ positively selected. All receptors come from a man aged 25-45 years in good health.

This clone was seen just once. The chain links TRBV6-4 to TRBJ2-7, with 7 nucleotides matching TRBD2. Germline CDR1 is MRHNA and CDR2 is SNTAGT. V was clipped by 4 bases and J by 1 base; unmatched bases: 13. There are 17 residues in the CDR3. CDR3 nucleotide sequence: TGTGCCAGCAGTGGCTCACCACTAGCGATCAATTCCTACGAGCAGTACTTC. This gives the protein CASSGSPLAINSYEQYF.

The chain employs TRBV11-2 and TRBJ2-7; 8 nucleotides agree with TRBD2. This CDR3 is 13 amino acids long. Germline CDR1 SGHAT, CDR2 FQNNGV. Germline trimming cut 3 bases from V and 5 bases from J; bases unmatched to any gene: 3. CDR3 bases: TGTGCCAGCAGCTTCCTAGCGGGTGACGAGCAGTACTTC. As protein: CASSFLAGDEQYF.

The J gene is TRBJ2-7, the V gene TRBV21-1; the listed D gene, TRBD2, was not tested against the DNA. TRBV21-1 is deemed a pseudogene. The CDR3 contains 16 residues. Here the CDR3 DNA reads TGTGCCAGCAGCAAGGGAGGTAGCGGAAGCTCCTACGAGCAGTACTTC. This codes for CASSKGGSGSSYEQYF.

The chain recombines TRBV6-5 with TRBJ1-2; possible D gene TRBD1, 5 bases. The V gene lost 6 bases and the J gene lost 7 bases, with 9 bases spanning the gap. The CDR3 consists of 11 residues. Germline assignment: CDR1 MNHEY and CDR2 SVGAGI. The CDR3 DNA is TGTGCCAGCAGGGACATCGGTGGCTACACCTTC. Translating it yields CASRDIGGYTF.

V is TRBV5-4 and J is TRBJ1-3, with 8 bases matching TRBD1. Germline V gene data show CDR1 as SGHNT and CDR2 as YYREEE (reference sequence). The trim removed 0 bases at V and 0 bases at J, leaving 5 bases unmatched. The CDR3 extends over 17 amino acids. This CDR3 reads CASSLAGTGSSGNTIYF. The CDR3 bases are TGTGCCAGCAGCTTGGCCGGGACAGGCTCCTCTGGAAACACCATATATTTT.

The chain carries TRBV5-4 and TRBJ2-1, with a tentative D call TRBD2 (6 bases). CDR1 SGHNT and CDR2 YYREEE come from the germline V gene (reference sequence). Trimming removed 0 bases at V and 0 bases at J, with 10 bases between. The CDR3 spans 16 residues. This CDR3 is CASSLAGSPSYNEQFF. CDR3 nucleotide sequence: TGTGCCAGCAGCTTGGCCGGGAGTCCCTCCTACAATGAGCAGTTCTTC.

This CDR3 reads CASSSWKYQETQYF. The CDR3 DNA reads TGTGCCAGCAGCTCCTGGAAGTACCAAGAGACCCAGTACTTC. The chain uses TRBV5-6 and TRBJ2-5; D is undetermined. CDR1 and CDR2 (germline): SGHDT, YYEEEE. The length of the CDR3 is 14 residues. Trimming took off 3 bases at V and 0 bases at J, with 9 bases between the two ends.

Turning to this clone: Other nucleotide sequences in the sample specify the same CDR3. The chain links TRBV18 to TRBJ1-1, with unresolved D. V lost 1 base to trimming and J lost 2 bases, with 8 bases between them. This CDR3 has 14 amino acids. The V gene's germline CDR1 is KGHSH and CDR2 LQKENI. The CDR3 sequence: CASSPLPGNTEAFF. The CDR3 bases are TGTGCCAGCTCACCACTCCCGGGAAACACTGAAGCTTTCTTT.

The chain couples TRBV5-4 to TRBJ2-2; the match to TRBD1 covers 8 bases. The J segment lost 1 base and the V segment lost 4 bases, leaving 6 bases of the junction unmatched. CDR1 SGHNT and CDR2 YYREEE come from the germline V gene (reference sequence). This CDR3 contains 16 residues. The CDR3: CASSRLGQENTGELFF. The DNA of the CDR3 is TGTGCCAGCAGCAGGTTGGGACAGGAGAACACCGGGGAGCTGTTTTTT.

V and J are TRBV6-1 and TRBJ1-2; D unresolved. This CDR3 is 14 amino acids long. Germline V gives CDR1 MNHNS, CDR2 SASEGT. V was clipped by 6 bases and J by 2 bases, with 13 bases between them. The DNA of the CDR3 is TGTGCCAGCAGCGGATCCCCCCACAACTATGGCTACACCTTC. Amino acids: CASSGSPHNYGYTF.

This chain joins TRBV20-1 and TRBJ2-7, with a possible D match to TRBD1 (5 bases). With 7 bases removed from V and 5 bases from J, the gap between germline ends came to 12 bases. The CDR3 contains 11 residues. Germline CDR1 DFQATT, CDR2 SNEGSKA (reference sequence). CDR3 protein: CSGRWTNEQYF. CDR3 DNA sequence: TGCAGTGGCAGGTGGACAAACGAGCAGTACTTC.

The CDR3 region is CASSPDSGYTF. In DNA form, the CDR3 reads TGTGCCAGCAGTCCCGACTCTGGCTACACCTTC. The chain links TRBV2 to TRBJ1-2; no firm D call. The germline V gene encodes CDR1 SNHLY and CDR2 FYNNEI. The CDR3 sequence is 11 residues long. Trimming took off 5 bases at V and 7 bases at J, with 8 bases between the two ends.

A note on this clone: Within the sample, other DNA sequences also encode this same CDR3. The chain employs TRBV9 and TRBJ1-5; a possible D gene is TRBD1 (5 bases). The V gene's germline CDR1 is SGDLS and CDR2 YYNGEE. This CDR3 contains 15 residues. V lost 2 bases, J lost 2 bases, and 11 bases lay in between. The CDR3 is CASSVGGTGNQPQHF. For the CDR3, the DNA is TGTGCCAGCAGCGTGGGCGGGACTGGCAATCAGCCCCAGCATTTT.

The chain has TRBV2 and TRBJ2-7, with unresolved D. Germline loops: CDR1 SNHLY, CDR2 FYNNEI. V was shortened by 3 bases and J by 5 bases, with 8 bases between the two germline ends. CDR3 length: 12 residues. The CDR3 loop reads CASSDLWDEQYF. CDR3 nucleotides: TGTGCCAGCAGTGATCTGTGGGACGAGCAGTACTTC.

V usage is TRBV9 and J usage is TRBJ2-1, with TRBD2 matching 13 bases. The CDR3 is 16 residues long. Germline values: CDR1 SGDLS, CDR2 YYNGEE. V shed 3 bases, J shed 7 bases, and the junction held 7 bases outside the gene matches. CDR3 nucleotide sequence: TGTGCCAGCAGCGCGCCGGGACTAGCGGGACTGAATGAGCAGTTCTTC. Its translation is CASSAPGLAGLNEQFF. Using reference TRBV9 and TRBJ2-1 for the parts outside the CDR3, the full variable domain is DSGVTQTPKHLITATGQRVTLRCSPRSGDLSVYWYQQSLDQGLQFLIQYYNGEERAKGNILERFSAQQFPDLHSELNLSSLELGDSALYFCASSAPGLAGLNEQFFGPGTRLTVL.

The V and J genes are TRBV19 and TRBJ2-1, with TRBD2 identical over 12 bases. Germline CDR1 and CDR2: LNHDA and SQIVND (reference sequence). CDR3 length equals 17 residues. V shed 3 bases and J 4 bases; nucleotides not matched to a gene: 7. Written as DNA, the CDR3 is TGTGCCAGTAGTATGCTCCGACTAGCGGGAGTATACAATGAGCAGTTCTTC. This encodes CASSMLRLAGVYNEQFF. The variable domain in full, completed from reference TRBV19 and TRBJ2-1, reads DGGITQSPKYLFRKEGQNVTLSCEQNLNHDAMYWYRQDPGQGLRLIYYSQIVNDFQKGDIAEGYSVSREKKESFPLTVTSAQKNPTAFYLCASSMLRLAGVYNEQFFGPGTRLTVL.

V gene TRBV21-1 combines with J gene TRBJ1-5; the DNA was not used to check the table's D call, TRBD1. TRBV21-1 is an annotated pseudogene. This CDR3 region has 19 residues. CDR3 in DNA: TGTGCCAGCCACAAGGTCCTGTCGAGGACAGGGGCATACAATCAGCCCCAGCATTTT. Its protein product is CASHKVLSRTGAYNQPQHF.

This clone was counted between two and nine times. The chain is built from TRBV15 and TRBJ2-1; no reliable D call. This CDR3 is built from 11 residues. The germline V gene encodes CDR1 LNHNV and CDR2 YYDKDF (reference sequence). V lost 2 bases to trimming and J lost 5 bases, with 1 base between them. The CDR3 DNA sequence: TGTGCCACCAGCAGAAACAATGAGCAGTTCTTC. This translates into CATSRNNEQFF.

This chain uses TRBV2 with TRBJ2-7; TRBD1 matches at 7 bases. V lost 6 bases and J lost 5; bases outside the gene matches: 16. The CDR3 runs 16 residues. CDR1 SNHLY and CDR2 FYNNEI come from the germline V gene. CDR3 nucleotides: TGTGCCAGCAGCCCCTTGACAGGGAAGTTTTCCGACGAGCAGTACTTC. Translation: CASSPLTGKFSDEQYF. Full variable domain (remainder filled in from reference TRBV2 and TRBJ2-7): EPEVTQTPSHQVTQMGQEVILRCVPISNHLYFYWYRQILGQKVEFLVSFYNNEISEKSEIFDDQFSVERPDGSNFTLKIRSTKLEDSAMYFCASSPLTGKFSDEQYFGPGTRLTVT.

The chain joins TRBV28 to TRBJ2-1; unclear D gene. Trimming left V 1 base short and J 10 bases short, with 11 bases between. Germline CDR1 reads MDHEN; CDR2 reads SYDVKM. The CDR3 loop spans 13 amino acids. CDR3 nucleotide sequence: TGTGCCAGCAGTTTATCTAGTGTTGGGGAGCAGTTCTTC. Residues: CASSLSSVGEQFF.

The chain couples TRBV25-1 to TRBJ2-5, with D possibly called TRBD1 or TRBD2 (5 bases each). The CDR3 contains 13 residues. Trimming cost V 5 bases and J 6 bases, with 13 bases left between them. The germline V gene encodes CDR1 MGHDK and CDR2 SYGVNS. The CDR3 bases are TGTGCCAGCAGTAGCAGGGAGCTGAAGACCCAGTACTTC. Translating it yields CASSSRELKTQYF.

The rearrangement links TRBV7-2 to TRBJ1-5; D is uncertain. CDR3 length: 13 residues. Trimming stripped 5 bases from V and 11 bases from J, with 16 bases between. In germline, CDR1 is SGHTA, CDR2 FQGNSA. This CDR3 reads CASSPSGPVAQHF. The DNA of the CDR3 is TGTGCCAGCAGCCCCTCGGGCCCAGTGGCCCAGCATTTT.

The J gene is TRBJ2-5, the V gene TRBV19, with 7 bases fitting TRBD1. Germline values: CDR1 LNHDA, CDR2 SQIVND (reference sequence). V shed 6 bases and J 5 bases; nucleotides not matched to a gene: 6. CDR3 size: 13 residues. The DNA of the CDR3 is TGTGCCAGTAGGACGACAGGGATGGAGACCCAGTACTTC. This translates into CASRTTGMETQYF.

The chain joins TRBV20-1 to TRBJ2-7; no reliable D call. The germline V gene has CDR1 DFQATT and CDR2 SNEGSKA (reference sequence). Trimming removed 6 bases at V and 6 bases at J, with 12 bases between. The CDR3 runs 11 residues. CDR3 sequence (DNA): TGCAGTGCCCAGAGTAGTATCGAGCAGTACTTC. Translated, it gives CSAQSSIEQYF.

With respect to this clone: In the same sample, other DNA sequences code for this CDR3. The chain has TRBV14 and TRBJ2-7; the match to TRBD2 covers 7 bases. CDR3 length: 13 residues. The V gene end was trimmed by 1 base and the J gene end by 6 bases; junction bases not matched to a gene: 3. Germline CDR1 and CDR2: SGHDN and FVKESK. The CDR3 spells CASSQVRGVEQYF. The CDR3 DNA reads as TGTGCCAGCAGCCAAGTTCGGGGGGTCGAGCAGTACTTC.

The genes are TRBV29-1 and TRBJ1-2; possibly TRBD1 for D (5 bases). Looked up from germline, CDR1 is SQVTM and CDR2 is ANQGSEA. Trimming shortened V by 5 bases and J by 2 bases, and 15 bases separated the two germline ends. The CDR3 totals 14 residues. DNA of the CDR3: TGCAGCGTTATGCACGGAGGGACCAACTATGGCTACACCTTC. It specifies CSVMHGGTNYGYTF.

Comments on this clone: This same CDR3 is encoded by further DNA sequences in the sample. V and J are TRBV30 and TRBJ2-5; D is perhaps TRBD1 (6 bases). Trimming took off 0 bases at V and 5 bases at J, with 7 bases between the two ends. The CDR3 length is 12 residues. In germline, CDR1 is GTSNPN, CDR2 SVGIG (reference sequence). The CDR3 DNA follows: TGTGCCTGGAGTGTCCAGGGGGAGACCCAGTACTTC. Amino acids: CAWSVQGETQYF.

The rearrangement joins TRBV2 to TRBJ1-5; 9 bases line up with TRBD1. This CDR3 is built from 13 residues. J lost 6 bases, V lost 7 bases, and 4 bases had no gene match. In germline, CDR1 is SNHLY, CDR2 FYNNEI. The CDR3 loop is CASKGQGSQPQHF. The DNA for the CDR3 is TGTGCCAGCAAAGGACAGGGGAGTCAGCCCCAGCATTTT.

The chain combines TRBV10-3 with TRBJ2-7; 7 positions match TRBD1. CDR3 length: 13 amino acids. V lost 3 bases to trimming and J lost 3 bases; unmatched junction nucleotides: 2. Germline values: CDR1 ENHRY, CDR2 SYGVKD. This chain's CDR3 is CAISETGDYEQYF. CDR3 DNA: TGTGCCATCAGTGAAACAGGGGACTACGAGCAGTACTTC.

The chain couples TRBV6-1 to TRBJ1-5; 7 bases align to TRBD1. The V segment lost 2 bases and the J segment 2 bases; nucleotides outside the gene matches: 3. Germline loops: CDR1 MNHNS, CDR2 SASEGT. This CDR3 has 15 amino acids. In nucleotides, the CDR3 is TGTGCCAGCAGTGAATTTGGACAGGGCAATCAGCCCCAGCATTTT. Translated: CASSEFGQGNQPQHF.